The clone carrying this TCR beta chain was seen many times. Its antigen remains unidentified. After 5'RACE with constant-segment primers, TCR alpha and TCR beta cDNA libraries carrying sample barcodes and UMIs were obtained. TCRdb reprocessed the 5' RACE reads via MiXCR and lists one record per CDR3 protein. This repertoire shows approximately 170,000 distinct CDR3 sequences, roughly 13% found once; its top ten account for approximately 3.3%. The data are from a study of T-cell memory formation after mild COVID-19. Study-level results: Proof of SARS-CoV-2 specificity was absent for the second-wave clones that crested on day 37.

Per germline, CDR1 SGHDT and CDR2 YYEEEE. J lost 5 bases, V lost 4 bases, and 4 bases had no gene match. The CDR3 totals 15 residues. Sequenced: PBMCs or a T cell subset sorted from them (not recorded which). The V and J genes are TRBV5-6 and TRBJ2-2; 11 bases match TRBD1. The TCR sequence derives from a young man who had mild COVID-19 (a few samples of this study predate the infection). Cell type and time point are not known. The CDR3 here is CASSVGDRGTGELFF. For the CDR3, the DNA is TGTGCCAGCAGCGTGGGGGACAGGGGGACCGGGGAGCTGTTTTTT.